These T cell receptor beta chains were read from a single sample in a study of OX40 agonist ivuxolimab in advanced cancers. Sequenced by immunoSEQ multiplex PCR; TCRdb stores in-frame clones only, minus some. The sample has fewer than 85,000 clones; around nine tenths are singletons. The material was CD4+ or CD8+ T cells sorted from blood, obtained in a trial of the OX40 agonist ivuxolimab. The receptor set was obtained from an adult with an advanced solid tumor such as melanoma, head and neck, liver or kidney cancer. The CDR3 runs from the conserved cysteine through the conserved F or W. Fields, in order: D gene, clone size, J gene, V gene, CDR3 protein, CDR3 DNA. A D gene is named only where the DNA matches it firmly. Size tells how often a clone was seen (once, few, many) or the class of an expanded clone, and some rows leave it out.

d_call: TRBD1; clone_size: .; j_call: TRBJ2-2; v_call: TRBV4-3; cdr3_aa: CASSQVLGQAMTGELFF; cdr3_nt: TGCGCCAGCAGCCAAGTTCTGGGACAGGCTATGACCGGGGAGCTGTTTTTT
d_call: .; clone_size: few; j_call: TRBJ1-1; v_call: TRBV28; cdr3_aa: CASRGKPEAFF; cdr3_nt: TGTGCCAGCAGGGGCAAGCCTGAAGCTTTCTTT
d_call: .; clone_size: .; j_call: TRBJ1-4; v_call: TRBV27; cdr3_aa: CASSPTEATNEKLFF; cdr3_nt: TGTGCCAGCAGTCCCACAGAGGCAACTAATGAAAAACTGTTTTTT
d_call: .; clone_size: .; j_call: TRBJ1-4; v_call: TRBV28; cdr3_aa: CASSLRRGMREKLFF; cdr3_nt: TGTGCCAGCAGTTTGAGGAGGGGGATGAGGGAAAAACTGTTTTTT
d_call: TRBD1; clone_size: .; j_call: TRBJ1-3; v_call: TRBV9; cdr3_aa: CASSPRRGGTSGNTIYF; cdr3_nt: TGTGCCAGCAGCCCCCGCAGGGGGGGGACCTCTGGAAACACCATATATTTT
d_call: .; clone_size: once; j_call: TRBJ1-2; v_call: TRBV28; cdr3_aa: CASYFGGEGGYTF; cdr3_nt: TGTGCCAGCTACTTTGGGGGCGAGGGGGGCTACACCTTC
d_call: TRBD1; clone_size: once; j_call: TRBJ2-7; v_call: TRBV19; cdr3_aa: CASSVQGANTYEQYF; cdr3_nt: TGTGCCAGTAGTGTACAGGGGGCCAATACCTACGAGCAGTACTTC
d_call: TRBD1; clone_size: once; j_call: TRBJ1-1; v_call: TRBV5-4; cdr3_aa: CASSLRTGGFMNTEAFF; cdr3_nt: TGTGCCAGCAGCCTCAGGACAGGGGGCTTCATGAACACTGAAGCTTTCTTT
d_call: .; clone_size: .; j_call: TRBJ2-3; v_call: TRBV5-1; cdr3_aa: CASSETTDTQYF; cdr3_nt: TGCGCCAGCAGCGAAACCACAGATACGCAGTATTTT
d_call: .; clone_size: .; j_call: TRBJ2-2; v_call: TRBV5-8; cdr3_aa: CASSDSTTLGGELFF; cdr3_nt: TGTGCCAGCAGCGATTCGACTACTCTAGGGGGGGAGCTGTTTTTT
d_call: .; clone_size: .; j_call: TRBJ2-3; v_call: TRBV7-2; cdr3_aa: CASSLFLSDTQYF; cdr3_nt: TGTGCCAGCAGCTTGTTTTTGTCAGATACGCAGTATTTT
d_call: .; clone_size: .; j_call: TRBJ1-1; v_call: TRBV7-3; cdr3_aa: CASSLTATGTVNTEAFF; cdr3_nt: TGTGCCAGCAGCTTAACGGCTACCGGGACGGTGAACACTGAAGCTTTCTTT
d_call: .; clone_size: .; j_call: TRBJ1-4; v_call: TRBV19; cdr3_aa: CASKQGEEKLFF; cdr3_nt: TGTGCCAGTAAACAGGGAGAAGAAAAACTGTTTTTT
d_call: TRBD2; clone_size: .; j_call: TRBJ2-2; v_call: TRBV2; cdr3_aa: CASSEFSAGGGTGELFF; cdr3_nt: TGTGCCAGCAGTGAATTTTCAGCGGGAGGGGGAACCGGGGAGCTGTTTTTT
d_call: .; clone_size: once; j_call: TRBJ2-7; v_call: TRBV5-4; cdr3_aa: CASSLDWGEQYF; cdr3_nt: TGTGCCAGCAGCTTGGACTGGGGTGAGCAGTACTTC
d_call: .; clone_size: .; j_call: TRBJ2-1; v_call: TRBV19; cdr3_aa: CASSPLAYNEQFF; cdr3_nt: TGTGCCAGTAGTCCCCTTGCCTACAATGAGCAGTTCTTC
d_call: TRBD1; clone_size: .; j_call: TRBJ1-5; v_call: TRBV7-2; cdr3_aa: CASGTGNNQPQHF; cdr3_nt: TGTGCCAGCGGGACAGGGAACAATCAGCCCCAGCATTTT
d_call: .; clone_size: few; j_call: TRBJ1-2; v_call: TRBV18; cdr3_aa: CASSPDGNYGYTF; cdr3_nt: TGTGCCAGCTCACCGGACGGAAACTATGGCTACACCTTC
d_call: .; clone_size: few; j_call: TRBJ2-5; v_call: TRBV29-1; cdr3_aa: CSVEKNRAETQYF; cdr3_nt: TGCAGCGTTGAAAAGAACAGGGCGGAGACCCAGTACTTC
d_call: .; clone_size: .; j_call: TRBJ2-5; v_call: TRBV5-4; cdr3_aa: CASSLGIRGQETQYF; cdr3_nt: TGTGCCAGCAGCTTGGGGATACGGGGCCAAGAGACCCAGTACTTC
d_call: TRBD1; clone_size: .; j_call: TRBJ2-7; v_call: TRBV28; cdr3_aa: CATGTGVYEQYF; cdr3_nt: TGTGCCACCGGGACAGGGGTCTACGAGCAGTACTTC
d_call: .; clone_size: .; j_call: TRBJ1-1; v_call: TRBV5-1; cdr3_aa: CASRRWGANTEAFF; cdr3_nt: TGCGCCAGCAGGCGGTGGGGGGCGAACACTGAAGCTTTCTTT
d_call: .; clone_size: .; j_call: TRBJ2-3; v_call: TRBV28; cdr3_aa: CASRLPGVDTQYF; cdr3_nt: TGTGCCAGCAGGCTCCCGGGGGTAGATACGCAGTATTTT
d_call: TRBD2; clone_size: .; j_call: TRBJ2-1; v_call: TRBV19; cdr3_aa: CASSRTSGWGNEQFF; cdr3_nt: TGTGCCAGTAGTCGAACTAGCGGATGGGGCAATGAGCAGTTCTTC
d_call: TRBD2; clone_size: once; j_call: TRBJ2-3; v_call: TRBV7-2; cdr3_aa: CASSRGVTSTDTQYF; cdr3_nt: TGTGCCAGCAGCCGGGGGGTGACTAGCACAGATACGCAGTATTTT
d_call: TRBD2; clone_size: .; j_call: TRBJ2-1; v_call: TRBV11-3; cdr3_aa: CASSSGTSGRSNEQFF; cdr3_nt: TGTGCCAGCAGCTCCGGGACTAGCGGGAGGTCTAATGAGCAGTTCTTC
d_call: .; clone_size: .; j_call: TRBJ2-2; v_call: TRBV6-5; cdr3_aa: CASTRQGGTGELFF; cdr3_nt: TGTGCCAGCACTCGTCAGGGAGGCACCGGGGAGCTGTTTTTT
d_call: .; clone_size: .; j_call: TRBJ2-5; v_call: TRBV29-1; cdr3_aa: CSVGHETQYF; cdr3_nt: TGCAGCGTTGGGCATGAGACCCAGTACTTC
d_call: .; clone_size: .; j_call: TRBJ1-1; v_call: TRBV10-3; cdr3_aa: CAISDPLHTEAFF; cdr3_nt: TGTGCCATCAGTGATCCCTTACACACTGAAGCTTTCTTT
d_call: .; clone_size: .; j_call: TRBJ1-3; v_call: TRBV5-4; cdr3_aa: CASSLSGGGNTIYF; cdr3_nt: TGTGCCAGCAGCTTGTCGGGGGGTGGAAACACCATATATTTT
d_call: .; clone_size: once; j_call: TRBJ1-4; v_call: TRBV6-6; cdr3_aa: CASSYGGVGEKLFF; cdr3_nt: TGTGCCAGCAGTTACGGCGGGGTGGGAGAAAAACTGTTTTTT
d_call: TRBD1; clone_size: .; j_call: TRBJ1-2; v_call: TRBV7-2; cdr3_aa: CASSLGPQGERGYTF; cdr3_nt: TGTGCCAGCAGCTTGGGGCCTCAGGGGGAAAGGGGCTACACCTTC
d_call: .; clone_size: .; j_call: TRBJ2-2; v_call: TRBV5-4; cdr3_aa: CASSSGQLEGAGELFF; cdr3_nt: TGTGCCAGCAGTTCCGGACAGTTGGAGGGCGCCGGGGAGCTGTTTTTT
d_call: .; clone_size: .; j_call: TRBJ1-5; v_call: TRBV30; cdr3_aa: CAWSPKGNQPQHF; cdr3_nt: TGTGCCTGGAGCCCAAAGGGCAATCAGCCCCAGCATTTT
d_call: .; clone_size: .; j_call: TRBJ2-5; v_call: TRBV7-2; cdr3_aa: CASSLAVGETQYF; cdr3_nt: TGTGCCAGCAGCTTAGCGGTGGGAGAGACCCAGTACTTC
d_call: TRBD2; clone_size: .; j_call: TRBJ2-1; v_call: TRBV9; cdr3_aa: CASSAPGLASNEQFF; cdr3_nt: TGTGCCAGCAGCGCTCCGGGACTAGCGTCGAATGAGCAGTTCTTC
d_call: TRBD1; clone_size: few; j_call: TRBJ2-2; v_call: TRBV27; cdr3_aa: CASSAYRGVDTGELFF; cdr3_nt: TGTGCCAGCAGTGCCTACAGGGGGGTGGACACCGGGGAGCTGTTTTTT
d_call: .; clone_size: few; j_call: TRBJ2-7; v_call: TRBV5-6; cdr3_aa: CASRPIAGEQYEQYF; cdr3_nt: TGTGCCAGCAGGCCTATTGCAGGGGAGCAGTACGAGCAGTACTTC
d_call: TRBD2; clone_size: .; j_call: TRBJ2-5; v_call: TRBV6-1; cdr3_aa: CASRTSGVHQETQYF; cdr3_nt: TGTGCCAGCAGGACTAGCGGGGTTCACCAAGAGACCCAGTACTTC
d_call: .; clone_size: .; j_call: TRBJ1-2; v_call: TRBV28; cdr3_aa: CASSRDSNYGYTF; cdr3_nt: TGTGCCAGCAGTAGAGACAGTAACTATGGCTACACCTTC